Listed below are T cell receptor beta chains from one sample, sequenced in a study of CD8+CD57+ T cells in acquired aplastic anemia. TCRdb recomputed calls from the reads with MiXCR, one row per CDR3 protein. The data show about 270,000 distinct CDR3 sequences, around three fifths seen once. The sample taken for sequencing was sorted CD4+, CD8+, or CD8+CD57+ T cells (not recorded which) from PBMCs. These receptors all stem from a human donor with severe aplastic anemia or a healthy control (not recorded which). The CDR3 runs from the conserved cysteine through the conserved F or W. The D gene is left open where the match is weak. The size entry is marked missing in some rows and otherwise reads once, few, many or a size class.

j_call	clone_size	v_call	d_call	cdr3_nt	cdr3_aa
TRBJ2-7	-	TRBV19	-	TGTGCCAGTAGTTTGTCCATGGGAGCCGAGCAGTACTTC	CASSLSMGAEQYF
TRBJ2-7	few	TRBV7-7	TRBD1	TGTGCTAGCAGCTTAGCGAGTCCGGGACAGGGTTACGAGCAGTACTTC	CASSLASPGQGYEQYF
TRBJ1-5	once	TRBV7-3	-	TGTGCCAGCAGCCGCGGACTAGCGGGGGGATATCAGCCCCAGCATTTT	CASSRGLAGGYQPQHF
TRBJ2-3	-	TRBV24-1	-	TGTGCCACCAGTGACCCCCAGAGTATGGCAGATACGCAGTATTTT	CATSDPQSMADTQYF
TRBJ2-3	many	TRBV3-1	-	TGTGCCAGCAGCGGTTTTGCGGGAAGCACAGATACGCAGTATTTT	CASSGFAGSTDTQYF
TRBJ1-6	few	TRBV24-1	-	TGTGCCACCAGTTCTCAGGGAGCGGACTCACCCCTCCACTTT	CATSSQGADSPLHF
TRBJ2-7	-	TRBV5-1	TRBD2	TGCGCCAGCAGCTTGGCTGGACTAGCGGACTACGAGCAGTACTTC	CASSLAGLADYEQYF
TRBJ1-1	-	TRBV5-4	TRBD1	TGTGCCAGCAGCTACCGGGACAGCAGCCCTGAAGCTTTCTTT	CASSYRDSSPEAFF
TRBJ2-2	-	TRBV2	-	TGTGCCAGCAGTGATGACAGATCCACCGGGGAGCTGTTTTTT	CASSDDRSTGELFF
TRBJ1-6	many	TRBV4-3	-	TGCGCCAGCAGCCAAGATTTCGGTAATTCACCCCTCCACTTT	CASSQDFGNSPLHF
TRBJ2-2	-	TRBV20-1	-	TGCAGTGCCCCAATAGGTTCGAACACCGGGGAGCTGTTTTTT	CSAPIGSNTGELFF
TRBJ2-7	-	TRBV7-9	-	TGTGCCAGCAGCTTGCAAATCAGCTCCTACGAGCAGTACTTC	CASSLQISSYEQYF
TRBJ2-2	-	TRBV3-2	-	TGTGCCAGCAGCCAAGATTACCCGGGGACAGGGGGATTTATCGGGGAGCTGTTTTTT	CASSQDYPGTGGFIGELFF
TRBJ2-5	-	TRBV5-8	TRBD1	TGTGCCAGCAGCTTGGAGGACAGGGCCAATCAGCCCCAGTACTTC	CASSLEDRANQPQYF
TRBJ2-2	-	TRBV7-3	TRBD2	TGTGCTAGCAGAACGTTGACAGCGGGGGGTGGCGGGGAGCTGTTTTTT	CASRTLTAGGGGELFF
TRBJ2-7	-	TRBV29-1	-	TGCAGCGTTGAAGGTTTTGGGGGAACCTCCTACGAGCAGTACTTC	CSVEGFGGTSYEQYF
TRBJ2-5	-	TRBV24-1	-	TGTGCCACCAGTGCCCCCACTGGGGGGGCCCAAGAGACCCAGTACTTC	CATSAPTGGAQETQYF
TRBJ1-2	-	TRBV24-1	-	TGTGCCACCAGTGATCCGGGACCCAACTATGGCTACACCTTC	CATSDPGPNYGYTF
TRBJ1-6	-	TRBV19	-	TGTGCCAGTACCCCAGCCGGGCTTAATTCACCCCTCCACTTT	CASTPAGLNSPLHF
TRBJ2-3	many	TRBV7-6	-	TGTGCCAGCAGTCGCTCAGATACGCAGTATTTT	CASSRSDTQYF
TRBJ1-2	-	TRBV10-2	TRBD1	TGCGCCAGCAGTGAGTCCAGGGGGCATGGCTACACCTTC	CASSESRGHGYTF
TRBJ1-6	-	TRBV7-8	TRBD1	TGTGCCAGCAGCTTTGCGGGACAGGTCAATTCGCCCCTCCACTTT	CASSFAGQVNSPLHF
TRBJ2-1	few	TRBV7-2	TRBD2	TGTGCCAGCAGCTTAGGAGGCGGGAGGGCAGACAATGAGCAGTTCTTC	CASSLGGGRADNEQFF
TRBJ1-2	few	TRBV12-3/TRBV12-4	-	TGTGCCAGCAGTGACTCCGCTAACTATGGCTACACCTTC	CASSDSANYGYTF
TRBJ2-3	-	TRBV10-3	-	TGTGCCATCACCCGGGGGTCTAGCGAAGATACGCAGTATTTT	CAITRGSSEDTQYF
TRBJ2-7	-	TRBV6-5	TRBD2	TGTGTCACCTCCGGGACTAGTATACACGAGCAGTACTTC	CVTSGTSIHEQYF
TRBJ2-1	-	TRBV29-1	TRBD2	TGCAGCGTTAGGGGTTTAGCGGGATGGAATGAGCAGTTCTTC	CSVRGLAGWNEQFF
TRBJ2-5	-	TRBV7-9	-	TGTGCCAGCAGCACCGAAGCGGGCCAGGGAGAGACCCAGTACTTC	CASSTEAGQGETQYF
TRBJ1-4	-	TRBV14	-	TGTGCCAGCAGCCAATACCTACGGGCAGGCGGTAATGAAAAACTGTTTTTT	CASSQYLRAGGNEKLFF
TRBJ1-1	-	TRBV29-1	TRBD1	TGCAGCGTGGAGACAGGGGCAGAAGCTTTCTTT	CSVETGAEAFF
TRBJ1-5	-	TRBV7-2	-	TGTGCCAGCAGCAAAACTCCCGTGAGGGGCAATCAGCCCCAGCATTTT	CASSKTPVRGNQPQHF
TRBJ1-2	few	TRBV12-3/TRBV12-4	-	TGTGCCAGCAGCACTCGATTTATGACAGGTACCACCAACTATGGCTACACCTTC	CASSTRFMTGTTNYGYTF
TRBJ1-5	-	TRBV20-1	-	TGCAGTGCCATAGACACTTCCGATCAGCCCCAGCATTTT	CSAIDTSDQPQHF
TRBJ1-2	-	TRBV19	-	TGTGCCAGTAGTATAGAACAGGCCTATGGCTACACCTTC	CASSIEQAYGYTF
TRBJ1-2	-	TRBV7-9	TRBD1	TGTGCCAGCAGCGTCTCCGGGACAGAACTCAGTGGCTACACCTTC	CASSVSGTELSGYTF
TRBJ1-2	once	TRBV12-3/TRBV12-4	-	TGTGCCAGCAGTTCCCCAGCGCCAGGCGGCGGCTACACCTTC	CASSSPAPGGGYTF
TRBJ2-7	many	TRBV6-5	-	TGTGCCAGCAGCTTCAAAACTTACTCCTACGAGCAGTACTTC	CASSFKTYSYEQYF
TRBJ1-5	once	TRBV29-1	TRBD1	TGCGGCGTTGGACAGGGACTTTATCAGCCCCAGCATTTT	CGVGQGLYQPQHF
TRBJ2-7	-	TRBV9	TRBD1	TGTTCCAGCAGCTTAGTGGGACAGGGCATAGGAGAGCAGTACTTC	CSSSLVGQGIGEQYF
TRBJ2-2	-	TRBV7-7	-	TGTGCTAGCAGCCAAGGGGTTGGGAACATTGGGGAGCTGTTTTTT	CASSQGVGNIGELFF
TRBJ2-3	-	TRBV10-3	-	TGTGCCATCAGTGCCCGGGGGGCCGGCGCCACAGATACGCAGTATTTT	CAISARGAGATDTQYF
TRBJ1-6	once	TRBV10-3	TRBD1	TGTGCCATCAAGGGGGACAGCGGTAATTCACCCCTCCACTTT	CAIKGDSGNSPLHF
TRBJ1-1	-	TRBV19	-	TGTGCCAGTAGAGATCCCGGCGGTGGGGCTTTCTTT	CASRDPGGGAFF
TRBJ2-2	once	TRBV7-6	TRBD1	TGTGCCAGCAGTGCTACAGGGGGCTACACCGGGGAGCTGTTTTTT	CASSATGGYTGELFF
TRBJ2-7	-	TRBV20-1	TRBD2	TGCGGGGGGGTCGTGGGCTCCTACGAGCAGTACTTC	CGGVVGSYEQYF
TRBJ2-3	many	TRBV6-5	TRBD2	TGTGCCAGCAGTTACAGGACTAGCGGTAGCACAGATACGCAGTATTTT	CASSYRTSGSTDTQYF
TRBJ1-1	many	TRBV28	-	TGTGCCAGCAGCCTACCCCACACTGAAGCTTTCTTT	CASSLPHTEAFF
TRBJ2-1	-	TRBV19	TRBD2	TGTGCCAGTAGTATTGAGCGGGGACGCTACAATGAGCAGTTCTTC	CASSIERGRYNEQFF
TRBJ1-2	many	TRBV5-1	-	TGCGCCAGCAGCTTGGGGGCCGATTACTATGGCTACACCTTC	CASSLGADYYGYTF
TRBJ2-2	many	TRBV7-2	TRBD2	TGTGCCAGCAGCTTTACTAGCGAAAACACCGGGGAGCTGTTTTTT	CASSFTSENTGELFF